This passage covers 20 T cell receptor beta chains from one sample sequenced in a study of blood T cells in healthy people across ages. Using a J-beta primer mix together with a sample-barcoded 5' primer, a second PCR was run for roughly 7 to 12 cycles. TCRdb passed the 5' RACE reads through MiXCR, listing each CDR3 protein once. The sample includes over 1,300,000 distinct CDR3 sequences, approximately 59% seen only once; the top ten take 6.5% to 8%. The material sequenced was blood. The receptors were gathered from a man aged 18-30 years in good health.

The chain's CDR3 is CASSDGTQETQYF. The CDR3 DNA reads as TGCGCCAGCAGCGACGGGACCCAAGAGACCCAGTACTTC. V usage is TRBV4-3 and J usage is TRBJ2-5; possibly TRBD1 or TRBD2 for D (5 bases each). The V gene lost 5 bases and the J gene lost 1 base, with 8 bases spanning the gap. The length of the CDR3 is 13 residues. Per germline, CDR1 LGHNA and CDR2 YSLEER.

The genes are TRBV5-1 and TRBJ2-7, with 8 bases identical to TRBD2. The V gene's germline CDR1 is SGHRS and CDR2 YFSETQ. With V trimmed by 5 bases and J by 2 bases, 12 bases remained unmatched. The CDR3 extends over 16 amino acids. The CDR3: CASRQWYREGPYEQYF. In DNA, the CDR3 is TGCGCCAGCAGACAGTGGTACCGGGAGGGCCCCTACGAGCAGTACTTC.

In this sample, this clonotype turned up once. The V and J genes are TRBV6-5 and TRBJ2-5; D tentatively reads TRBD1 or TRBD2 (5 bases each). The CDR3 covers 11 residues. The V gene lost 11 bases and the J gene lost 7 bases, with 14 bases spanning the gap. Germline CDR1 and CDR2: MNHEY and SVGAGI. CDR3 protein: CASGQGGTQYF. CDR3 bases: TGTGCCTCGGGGCAGGGCGGGACCCAGTACTTC.

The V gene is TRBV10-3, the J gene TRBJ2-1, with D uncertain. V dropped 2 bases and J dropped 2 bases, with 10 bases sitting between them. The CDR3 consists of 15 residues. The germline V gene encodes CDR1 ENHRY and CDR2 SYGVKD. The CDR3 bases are TGTGCCATCAGTGAGGACGGTGGTCCCTACAATGAGCAGTTCTTC. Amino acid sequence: CAISEDGGPYNEQFF.

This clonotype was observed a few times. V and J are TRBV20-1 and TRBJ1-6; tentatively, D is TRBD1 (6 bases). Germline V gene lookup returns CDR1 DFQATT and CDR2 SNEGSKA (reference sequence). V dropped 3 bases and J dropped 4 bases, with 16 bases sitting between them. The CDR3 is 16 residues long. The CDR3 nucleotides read TGCAGTGCTAGTACCCTCCACCAGGGGTATAATTCACCCCTCCACTTT. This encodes CSASTLHQGYNSPLHF.

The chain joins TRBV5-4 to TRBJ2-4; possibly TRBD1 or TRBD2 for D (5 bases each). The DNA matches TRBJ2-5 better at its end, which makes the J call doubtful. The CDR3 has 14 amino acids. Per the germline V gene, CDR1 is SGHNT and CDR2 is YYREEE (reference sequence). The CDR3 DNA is TGTGCCAGCAGCTTTGGGACCCTACCGGAGACCCAGTACTTC. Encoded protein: CASSFGTLPETQYF.

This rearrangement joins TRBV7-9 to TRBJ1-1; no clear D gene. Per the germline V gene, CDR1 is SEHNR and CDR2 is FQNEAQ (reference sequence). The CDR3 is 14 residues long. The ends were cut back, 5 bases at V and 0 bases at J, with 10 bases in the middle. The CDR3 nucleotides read TGTGCCAGCAGCAAGCAAGACCTGAACACTGAAGCTTTCTTT. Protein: CASSKQDLNTEAFF.

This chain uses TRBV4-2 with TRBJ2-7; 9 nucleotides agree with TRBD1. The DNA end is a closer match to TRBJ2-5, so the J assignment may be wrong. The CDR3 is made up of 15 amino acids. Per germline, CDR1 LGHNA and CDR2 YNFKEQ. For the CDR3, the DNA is TGTGCCAGCAGCTTAGGGACAGGGATTGGAGAGACCCAGTACTTC. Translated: CASSLGTGIGETQYF.

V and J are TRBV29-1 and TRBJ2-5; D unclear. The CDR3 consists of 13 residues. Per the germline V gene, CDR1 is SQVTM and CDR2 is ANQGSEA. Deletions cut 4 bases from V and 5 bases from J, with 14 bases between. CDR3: CSVGLGLRETQYF. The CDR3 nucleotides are TGCAGCGTTGGTCTAGGGTTGAGGGAGACCCAGTACTTC.

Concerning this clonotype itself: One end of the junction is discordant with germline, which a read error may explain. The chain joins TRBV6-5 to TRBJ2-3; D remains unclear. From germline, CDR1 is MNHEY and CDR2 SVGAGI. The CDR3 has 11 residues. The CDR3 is CASRYSDAQYF. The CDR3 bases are TGTGCCAGCAGGTATTCAGATGCGCAGTATTTT.

The CDR3 DNA sequence: TGCAGCGCCAAAGAGGCTGGGAAGGGTACGCAGTATTTT. Translated: CSAKEAGKGTQYF. The chain has TRBV29-1 and TRBJ2-3, with D uncertain. There are 13 residues in the CDR3. The germline V gene has CDR1 SQVTM and CDR2 ANQGSEA. V gave up 7 bases and J gave up 8 bases, with 19 bases separating them.

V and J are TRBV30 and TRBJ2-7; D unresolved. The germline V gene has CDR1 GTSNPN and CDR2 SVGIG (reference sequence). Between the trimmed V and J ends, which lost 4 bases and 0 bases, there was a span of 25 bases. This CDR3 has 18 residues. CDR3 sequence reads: CAWTPSDPRRLSSYEQYF. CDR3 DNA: TGTGCCTGGACCCCGTCCGACCCCCGCAGGCTAAGCTCCTACGAGCAGTACTTC.

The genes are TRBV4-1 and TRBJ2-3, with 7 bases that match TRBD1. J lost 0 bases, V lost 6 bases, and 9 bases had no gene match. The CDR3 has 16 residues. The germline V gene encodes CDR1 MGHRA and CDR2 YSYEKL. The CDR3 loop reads CASRRGQPTSTDTQYF. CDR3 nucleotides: TGCGCCAGCAGACGGGGACAGCCCACTAGCACAGATACGCAGTATTTT.

This CDR3 is CASSFAGTSEQYF. The CDR3 region has the DNA TGCGCCAGCAGCTTCGCAGGTACGAGCGAGCAGTACTTC. The rearrangement links TRBV5-1 to TRBJ2-7; D ambiguous. CDR1 SGHRS and CDR2 YFSETQ come from the germline V gene. The CDR3 covers 13 residues. V shed 2 bases and J shed 6 bases, with 12 bases lying between them.

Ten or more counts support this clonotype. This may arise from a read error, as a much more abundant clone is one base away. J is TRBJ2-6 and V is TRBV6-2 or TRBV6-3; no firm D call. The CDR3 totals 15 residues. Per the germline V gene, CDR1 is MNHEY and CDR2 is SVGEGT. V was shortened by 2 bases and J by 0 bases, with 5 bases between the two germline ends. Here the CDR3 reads CASSYGRSGANVLTF. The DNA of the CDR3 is TGTGCCAGCAGTTACGGCCGCTCTGGGGCCAACGTCCTGACTTTC.

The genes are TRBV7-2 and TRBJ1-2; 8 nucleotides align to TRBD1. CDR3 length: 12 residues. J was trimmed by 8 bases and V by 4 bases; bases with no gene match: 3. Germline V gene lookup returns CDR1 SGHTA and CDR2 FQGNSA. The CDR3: CASSWGTGGYTF. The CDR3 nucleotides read TGTGCCAGCAGCTGGGGGACAGGAGGCTACACCTTC.

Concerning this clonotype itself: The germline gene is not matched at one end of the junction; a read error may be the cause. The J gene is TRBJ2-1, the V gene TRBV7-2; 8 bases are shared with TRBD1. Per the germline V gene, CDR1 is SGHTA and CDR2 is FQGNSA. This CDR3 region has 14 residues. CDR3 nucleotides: TGTGGCAGCAGCCGGGACAGGAATTACAATGAGCAGTTCTTC. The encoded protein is CGSSRDRNYNEQFF.

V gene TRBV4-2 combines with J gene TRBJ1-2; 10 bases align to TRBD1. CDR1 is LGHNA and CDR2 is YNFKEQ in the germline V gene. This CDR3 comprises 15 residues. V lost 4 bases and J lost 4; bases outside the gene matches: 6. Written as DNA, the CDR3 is TGTGCCAGCAGCCTCCGGACAGGGGGAATCTATGGCTACACCTTC. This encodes CASSLRTGGIYGYTF.

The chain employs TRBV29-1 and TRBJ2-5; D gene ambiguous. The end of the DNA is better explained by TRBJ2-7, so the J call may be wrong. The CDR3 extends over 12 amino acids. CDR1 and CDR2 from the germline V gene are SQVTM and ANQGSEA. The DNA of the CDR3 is TGCAGCGTTGAACTGGTCAGAAACGAGCAGTACTTC. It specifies CSVELVRNEQYF.

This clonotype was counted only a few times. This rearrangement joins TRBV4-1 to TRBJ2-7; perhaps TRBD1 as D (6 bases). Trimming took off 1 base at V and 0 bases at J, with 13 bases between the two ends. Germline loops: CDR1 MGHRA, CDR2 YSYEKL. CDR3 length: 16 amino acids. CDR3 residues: CASSQGRGASSYEQYF. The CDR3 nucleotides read TGCGCCAGCAGCCAAGGCAGGGGCGCCAGCTCCTACGAGCAGTACTTC.